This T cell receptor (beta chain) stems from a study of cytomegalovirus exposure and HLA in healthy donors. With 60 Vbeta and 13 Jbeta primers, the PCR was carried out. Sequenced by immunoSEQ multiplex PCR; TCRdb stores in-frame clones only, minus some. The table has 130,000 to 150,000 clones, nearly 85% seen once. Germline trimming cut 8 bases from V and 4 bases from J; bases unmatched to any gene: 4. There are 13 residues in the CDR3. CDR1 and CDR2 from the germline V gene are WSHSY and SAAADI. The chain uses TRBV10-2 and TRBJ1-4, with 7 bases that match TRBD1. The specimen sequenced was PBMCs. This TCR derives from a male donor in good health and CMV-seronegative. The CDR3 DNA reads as TGCGCCAGCCAGACAGGGTATAATGAAAAACTGTTTTTT. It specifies CASQTGYNEKLFF.